A single sample gave rise to the 17 T cell receptor beta chains below, sequenced in a study of radiotherapy plus CTLA-4 blockade in lung cancer. The repertoire was sequenced with immunoSEQ multiplex PCR; TCRdb's copy has only in-frame clones and lacks some. The sample holds about 110,000 clones, more than 75% seen once. The sequenced sample was peripheral blood, obtained from a patient treated with radiotherapy plus ipilimumab. These TCRs come from a human donor with non-small cell lung cancer that progressed on radiotherapy plus ipilimumab. Some clones in this sample may be carry-over from other donors' samples.

The rearrangement uses TRBV30 and TRBJ1-2; D ambiguous. Looked up from germline, CDR1 is GTSNPN and CDR2 is SVGIG (reference sequence). The CDR3 spans 11 residues. Between the trimmed V and J ends, which lost 2 bases and 14 bases, there was a span of 15 bases. DNA for the CDR3: TGTGCCTGGAGTCTCTTTCCGGGTCCTACCTTC. It is translated as CAWSLFPGPTF.

The genes are TRBV27 and TRBJ2-3; unclear D gene. The CDR3 spans 13 residues. V dropped 6 bases and J dropped 3 bases, with 10 bases sitting between them. Germline V gene lookup returns CDR1 MNHEY and CDR2 SMNVEV (reference sequence). The CDR3 loop reads CASRGLGTDTQYF. The CDR3 bases are TGTGCCAGCAGGGGTCTCGGAACAGATACGCAGTATTTT.

The rearrangement uses TRBV27 and TRBJ2-1; 10 nucleotides agree with TRBD2. The CDR3 is made up of 18 amino acids. The J segment lost 4 bases and the V segment lost 2 bases, leaving 11 bases of the junction unmatched. CDR1 MNHEY and CDR2 SMNVEV come from the germline V gene (reference sequence). The CDR3 loop reads CASSLGFLAGALYNEQFF. The CDR3 nucleotides are TGTGCCAGCAGTTTAGGGTTTCTAGCGGGGGCCCTATACAATGAGCAGTTCTTC.

V usage is TRBV28 and J usage is TRBJ1-2; 9 nucleotides match TRBD1. Unmatched junction bases numbered 9, after V lost 6 bases and J lost 4 bases. The CDR3 is made up of 15 amino acids. From germline, CDR1 is MDHEN and CDR2 SYDVKM. For the CDR3, the DNA is TGTGCCAGCAGCCTAACCGGGACAGGGATCTATGGCTACACCTTC. Residues: CASSLTGTGIYGYTF.

The V and J genes are TRBV14 and TRBJ1-1; weak D call: TRBD1 (5 bases). This CDR3 is 11 amino acids long. Per germline, CDR1 SGHDN and CDR2 FVKESK. Trimming left V 3 bases short and J 6 bases short, with 5 bases between. The DNA for the CDR3 is TGTGCCAGCAGCCACAGGGCTGAAGCTTTCTTT. Translated: CASSHRAEAFF.

This chain joins TRBV5-5 and TRBJ1-5; the D gene is possibly TRBD1 (6 bases). This CDR3 has 16 amino acids. V lost 0 bases and J lost 9, with 19 bases in between. Germline lookup yields CDR1 SGHKS and CDR2 YYEKEE (reference sequence). CDR3 amino acids: CASSLDYVRVQGPQHF. For the CDR3, the DNA is TGTGCCAGCAGCTTGGACTATGTCCGGGTACAGGGGCCCCAGCATTTT.

V is TRBV2 and J is TRBJ1-6; a possible D gene is TRBD1 (6 bases). Deletions cut 6 bases from V and 4 bases from J, with 13 bases between. This CDR3 has 15 residues. Germline values: CDR1 SNHLY, CDR2 FYNNEI. The CDR3 DNA sequence: TGTGCCAGCAGCCGGGACACGCAATATAATTCACCCCTCCACTTT. Translated, it gives CASSRDTQYNSPLHF.

On this clone: Other DNA sequences in this specimen translate into the identical CDR3. V is TRBV18 and J is TRBJ2-7; TRBD1 matches at 7 bases. CDR3 length: 16 residues. CDR1 KGHSH and CDR2 LQKENI come from the germline V gene. V dropped 3 bases and J dropped 2; count of bases not matched to a gene: 10. The CDR3 spells CASSPGVTGLAYEQYF. The CDR3 region has the DNA TGTGCCAGCTCACCCGGGGTGACAGGGCTCGCCTACGAGCAGTACTTC. Combining the CDR3 with reference TRBV18 and TRBJ2-7 gives the whole variable domain NAGVMQNPRHLVRRRGQEARLRCSPMKGHSHVYWYRQLPEEGLKFMVYLQKENIIDESGMPKERFSAEFPKEGPSILRIQQVVRGDSAAYFCASSPGVTGLAYEQYFGPGTRLTVT.

This chain joins TRBV18 and TRBJ2-3, with D possibly matching TRBD2 (5 bases). Germline V gene data show CDR1 as KGHSH and CDR2 as LQKENI. This CDR3 is 13 amino acids long. V lost 6 bases and J 8 bases, leaving 15 bases between the germline ends. Here the CDR3 reads CASSQDTRGTQYF. CDR3 DNA: TGTGCCAGCTCCCAGGATACACGGGGTACGCAGTATTTT.

The chain employs TRBV6-5 and TRBJ2-5; 9 nucleotides align to TRBD1. The CDR3 spans 15 residues. V dropped 6 bases and J dropped 4; count of bases not matched to a gene: 9. Per the germline V gene, CDR1 is MNHEY and CDR2 is SVGAGI. This chain's CDR3 is CASSQGTGLSETQYF. The CDR3 region has the DNA TGTGCCAGCAGCCAGGGGACAGGGTTGTCAGAGACCCAGTACTTC.

The J gene is TRBJ1-2, the V gene TRBV4-2, with a possible D match to TRBD1 (6 bases). V gave up 0 bases and J gave up 8 bases, with 13 bases separating them. Germline loops: CDR1 LGHNA, CDR2 YNFKEQ. This CDR3 spans 14 amino acids. The chain's CDR3 is CASSQDRWGAGYTF. CDR3 coding DNA: TGTGCCAGCAGCCAAGATCGATGGGGGGCCGGCTACACCTTC.

V is TRBV5-1 and J is TRBJ1-1; D perhaps matches TRBD1 (5 bases). The germline gives CDR1 SGHRS, CDR2 YFSETQ. V lost 2 bases and J lost 4, with 12 bases in between. The CDR3 length is 14 residues. This chain's CDR3 is CASSFGTPSTEAFF. The CDR3 region has the DNA TGCGCCAGCAGCTTCGGGACCCCTAGCACTGAAGCTTTCTTT.

This rearrangement joins TRBV11-2 to TRBJ2-2; D is unresolved. CDR3 length: 12 amino acids. Trimming pared 1 base from V and 8 bases from J, leaving 5 bases between. Germline V gene lookup returns CDR1 SGHAT and CDR2 FQNNGV. The CDR3 DNA reads TGTGCCAGCAGCTTAGCTGGGGGGGAGCTGTTTTTT. It is translated as CASSLAGGELFF.

The chain carries TRBV10-3 and TRBJ2-7; 11 positions agree with TRBD1. Germline values: CDR1 ENHRY, CDR2 SYGVKD. The junction had 4 bases not matched to a gene; V was cut back by 7 bases and J by 2 bases. The CDR3 spans 14 residues. The chain's CDR3 is CAITRDRGTYEQYF. Here the CDR3 DNA reads TGTGCCATCACACGGGACAGGGGGACCTACGAGCAGTACTTC.

The chain joins TRBV7-3 to TRBJ2-2; D ambiguous. The V end was cut by 1 base, the J end by 9 bases, with 9 bases between. This CDR3 contains 13 residues. Germline CDR1 SGHTA, CDR2 FQGTGA. CDR3 region: CASSLKGTRELFF. CDR3 bases: TGTGCCAGCAGCTTAAAGGGTACTAGGGAGCTGTTTTTT.

The chain carries TRBV5-8 and TRBJ1-2, with D possibly matching TRBD1 (6 bases). CDR1 and CDR2 from the germline V gene are SGHTS and YDEGEE. Trimming shortened V by 3 bases and J by 6 bases, and 21 bases separated the two germline ends. This CDR3 is 16 amino acids long. Here the CDR3 reads CASSSMPDSGLDGYTF. CDR3 in DNA: TGTGCCAGCAGCTCCATGCCGGACAGTGGTTTAGATGGCTACACCTTC.

The table lists this clone with a few counts. This chain uses TRBV4-1 with TRBJ1-5, with a tentative D call TRBD1 (5 bases). The CDR3 runs 15 residues. With 2 bases removed from V and 4 bases from J, the gap between germline ends came to 12 bases. Germline V lookup: CDR1 MGHRA, CDR2 YSYEKL. The CDR3 DNA sequence: TGCGCCAGCAGCCAACCATGGCAGGGTAATCAGCCCCAGCATTTT. Its protein product is CASSQPWQGNQPQHF.